The T cell receptor (beta chain) described here comes from a study of glioma-infiltrating T cells after dendritic cell vaccination. Study information: The vaccine used monocyte-derived dendritic cells pulsed overnight with autologous tumor lysate.

Overall study findings and caveats: Patients with more pretreatment TILs had longer time to progression and survival.

This sample's time point: after dendritic cell vaccination, including at tumor progression/relapse. Only patients with spare fresh-frozen tumor and over two years of follow-up were included. This clone has more than one count but fewer than ten. What it binds is not known. J gave up 1 base and V 11 bases, and 3 bases lay outside the gene matches. This CDR3 has 13 residues. Germline-derived CDR1 and CDR2 are SGHTA and FQGNSA. The primer mix had 60 V beta and 13 J beta primers. Libraries were prepared by immunoSEQ multiplex PCR; TCRdb keeps only in-frame clonotypes and omits some of them. The table records tens of thousands of clones, roughly 84% of them present only once.

The source was blood, collected after dendritic cell vaccination. The TCR was taken from a human donor with glioblastoma. The chain employs TRBV7-2 and TRBJ2-7, with 12 nucleotides matching TRBD2. This chain's CDR3 is CAFLAGGSYEQYF. The CDR3 DNA reads as TGTGCCTTCCTAGCGGGAGGGTCCTACGAGCAGTACTTC.